The 18 T cell receptor beta chains given below trace back to one sample, sequenced in a study of shared clonotypes between healthy human individuals (dated by TCRdb to about 2020). Library method: the immunoSEQ multiplex PCR assay. TCRdb retrieved this table from immuneACCESS and kept in-frame rearrangements only. Not all clones are present; in checked studies, unresolved V genes account for under half, and no reason is known for the remainder. The sample table shows over a million clones, and more than 75% are seen once. The ten most abundant clones make up roughly 0.55% of the sample. The source material was memory CD4+ T cells from PBMCs. Taken with the paper, the label for cell subset or site translates to: CD45RA-negative fraction. The receptors stem from a man aged 18 to 30 in good health. Some clones in this sample may be carry-over from other donors' samples.

This clone occurred once. The genes are TRBV11-2 and TRBJ2-2; 9 nucleotides align to TRBD1. Trimming took 1 base from V and 5 from J; bases not matched to a gene: 2. The CDR3 sequence is 15 residues long. In germline, CDR1 is SGHAT, CDR2 FQNNGV. The CDR3 DNA sequence: TGTGCCAGCAGCTTAGGCGGACAGGGGACCGGGGAGCTGTTTTTT. Translation: CASSLGGQGTGELFF.

This chain joins TRBV2 and TRBJ2-5, with 7 bases identical to TRBD2. J lost 2 bases, V lost 6 bases, and 12 bases had no gene match. Germline V lookup: CDR1 SNHLY, CDR2 FYNNEI. This CDR3 is built from 16 residues. CDR3 protein: CASRTSGGIKQETQYF. CDR3 nucleotide sequence: TGTGCCAGCAGAACTTCCGGGGGGATAAAGCAAGAGACCCAGTACTTC.

V and J are TRBV4-1 and TRBJ2-3; TRBD1 matches 8 bases. This CDR3 region has 17 residues. With V trimmed by 4 bases and J by 2 bases, 11 bases remained unmatched. CDR1 is MGHRA, CDR2 YSYEKL, per germline. CDR3 residues: CASSPTSGGSLTDTQYF. CDR3 in DNA: TGCGCCAGCAGCCCTACCTCAGGGGGCAGCCTCACAGATACGCAGTATTTT.

This clone has more than one count but fewer than ten. This chain joins TRBV5-1 and TRBJ1-1, with D possibly being TRBD1 (5 bases). The CDR3 runs 13 residues. V was trimmed by 0 bases and J by 5 bases, leaving 8 bases between them. Germline values: CDR1 SGHRS, CDR2 YFSETQ. In nucleotides, the CDR3 is TGCGCCAGCAGCTTGGTGGGGGTTACTGAAGCTTTCTTT. It yields the protein CASSLVGVTEAFF. Filled out from reference TRBV5-1 and TRBJ1-1, the complete variable domain reads KAGVTQTPRYLIKTRGQQVTLSCSPISGHRSVSWYQQTPGQGLQFLFEYFSETQRNKGNFPGRFSGRQFSNSRSEMNVSTLELGDSALYLCASSLVGVTEAFFGQGTRLTVV.

This clone was detected only once. The gene calls are TRBV6-1 and TRBJ2-7; 7 nucleotides match TRBD1. The CDR3 is 19 amino acids. CDR1 is MNHNS and CDR2 is SASEGT in the germline V gene. J lost 4 bases, V lost 2 bases, and 20 bases had no gene match. CDR3 region: CASSEQQGQFTHEIYEQYF. Here the CDR3 DNA reads TGTGCCAGCAGTGAACAACAGGGGCAGTTCACCCATGAGATATACGAGCAGTACTTC.

To note about this clone: Other DNA sequences in this specimen translate into the identical CDR3. This chain joins TRBV5-1 and TRBJ2-2; no clear D gene. Between the trimmed V and J ends, which lost 0 bases and 2 bases, there was a span of 5 bases. CDR3 length: 14 residues. Germline CDR1 reads SGHRS; CDR2 reads YFSETQ. The CDR3 loop reads CASSLGLNTGELFF. The CDR3 coding sequence is TGCGCCAGCAGCTTGGGGTTAAACACCGGGGAGCTGTTTTTT.

This clone was seen repeatedly, ten times or more. The chain has TRBV11-1 and TRBJ2-7, with D unclear. The CDR3 consists of 16 residues. V lost 4 bases to trimming and J lost 0 bases, with 16 bases between them. The V gene's germline CDR1 is SGHAT and CDR2 FQDESV (reference sequence). Here the CDR3 reads CASSSRKGPSSYEQYF. In DNA form, the CDR3 reads TGTGCCAGCAGCTCTCGGAAGGGCCCCAGCTCCTACGAGCAGTACTTC.

The chain couples TRBV14 to TRBJ2-1; D ambiguous. The CDR3 runs 14 residues. Germline CDR1 SGHDN, CDR2 FVKESK. V lost 4 bases and J lost 0, with 7 bases in between. DNA of the CDR3: TGTGCCAGCAGCCTAGTCTTCTCCTACAATGAGCAGTTCTTC. This gives the protein CASSLVFSYNEQFF.

This clone showed up just once. The V gene is TRBV5-4, the J gene TRBJ2-7, with D possibly being TRBD1 or TRBD2 (5 bases each). This CDR3 has 15 residues. The germline V gene encodes CDR1 SGHNT and CDR2 YYREEE (reference sequence). The V end was cut by 3 bases, the J end by 2 bases, with 15 bases between. The CDR3 DNA follows: TGTGCCAGCAGCTCCCGGGACCGGATGACCTACGAGCAGTACTTC. Translating it yields CASSSRDRMTYEQYF.

This chain joins TRBV6-1 and TRBJ1-3; TRBD1 is a possible D gene (5 bases). This CDR3 contains 14 residues. Germline lookup yields CDR1 MNHNS and CDR2 SASEGT. V shed 7 bases and J shed 0 bases, with 10 bases lying between them. For the CDR3, the DNA is TGTGCCAGCAACGCAGGGACCTCTGGAAACACCATATATTTT. As protein: CASNAGTSGNTIYF.

This chain uses TRBV6-1 with TRBJ2-7; 11 bases map to TRBD1. V was pared by 5 bases and J by 3 bases, with 6 bases of the junction left unmatched. There are 15 residues in the CDR3. Germline V gene lookup returns CDR1 MNHNS and CDR2 SASEGT. The CDR3 here is CASSSRGQGGYEQYF. The CDR3, as DNA: TGTGCCAGCAGTAGCAGGGGACAGGGGGGCTACGAGCAGTACTTC.

In this sample, this clone turned up once. The rearrangement uses TRBV5-4 and TRBJ2-6; possibly TRBD1 or TRBD2 for D (5 bases each). The CDR3 runs 17 residues. CDR1 is SGHNT, CDR2 YYREEE, per germline (reference sequence). The V and J ends lost 3 bases and 3 bases respectively, with 16 bases between them. CDR3 sequence: CASSSQGTARGANVLTF. Written as DNA, the CDR3 is TGTGCCAGCAGCTCCCAAGGGACGGCGCGTGGGGCCAACGTCCTGACTTTC.

This chain uses TRBV6-1 with TRBJ2-7, with TRBD2 as a possible D gene (6 bases). Trimming shortened V by 5 bases and J by 2 bases, and 16 bases separated the two germline ends. Germline CDR1 and CDR2: MNHNS and SASEGT. This CDR3 spans 15 amino acids. This CDR3 is CASSPRAGLPYEQYF. CDR3 DNA: TGTGCCAGCAGTCCCAGGGCGGGACTCCCCTACGAGCAGTACTTC.

This sequence joins TRBV5-4 and TRBJ1-1; 10 bases agree with TRBD1. V dropped 4 bases and J dropped 4; count of bases not matched to a gene: 7. Germline CDR1 is SGHNT and CDR2 is YYREEE (reference sequence). The CDR3 is 15 residues long. CDR3 sequence reads: CASSPNRDRGTEAFF. The CDR3 region has the DNA TGTGCCAGCAGCCCCAACCGGGACAGGGGCACTGAAGCTTTCTTT. Full variable domain (remainder filled in from reference TRBV5-4 and TRBJ1-1): ETGVTQSPTHLIKTRGQQVTLRCSSQSGHNTVSWYQQALGQGPQFIFQYYREEENGRGNFPPRFSGLQFPNYSSELNVNALELDDSALYLCASSPNRDRGTEAFFGQGTRLTVV.

The J gene is TRBJ1-2, the V gene TRBV7-9, with 8 bases identical to TRBD1. Germline V gene lookup returns CDR1 SEHNR and CDR2 FQNEAQ (reference sequence). This CDR3 is 15 amino acids long. Trimming at V came to 4 bases and at J to 4 bases, leaving 8 bases not matched to a gene. The CDR3 loop reads CASSYGQGIIYGYTF. CDR3 DNA: TGTGCCAGCAGCTATGGACAGGGAATTATCTATGGCTACACCTTC.

The V call is TRBV27, the J call TRBJ1-4; D is perhaps TRBD1 (5 bases). Germline V gene data show CDR1 as MNHEY and CDR2 as SMNVEV (reference sequence). V was shortened by 3 bases and J by 0 bases, with 17 bases between the two germline ends. The CDR3 runs 18 residues. CDR3 nucleotide sequence: TGTGCCAGCAGTTTGTCCCGGGGCATTGGGGCAACTAATGAAAAACTGTTTTTT. Its translation: CASSLSRGIGATNEKLFF.

This rearrangement joins TRBV27 to TRBJ1-2, with D possibly matching TRBD1 (6 bases). Germline values: CDR1 MNHEY, CDR2 SMNVEV (reference sequence). The V end was cut by 1 base, the J end by 8 bases, with 14 bases between. This CDR3 is built from 14 residues. Here the CDR3 DNA reads TGTGCCAGCAGTTTATATGGGCAGGGGCAAGGCTACACCTTC. As protein: CASSLYGQGQGYTF.

The CDR3 region is CASSLEKRSSGANVLTF. In DNA, the CDR3 is TGTGCCAGCAGCCTTGAAAAAAGGAGCTCTGGGGCCAACGTCCTGACTTTC. This sequence joins TRBV9 and TRBJ2-6; D gene uncertain. V was trimmed by 4 bases and J by 0 bases, leaving 14 bases between them. Germline lookup yields CDR1 SGDLS and CDR2 YYNGEE. The length of the CDR3 is 17 residues.